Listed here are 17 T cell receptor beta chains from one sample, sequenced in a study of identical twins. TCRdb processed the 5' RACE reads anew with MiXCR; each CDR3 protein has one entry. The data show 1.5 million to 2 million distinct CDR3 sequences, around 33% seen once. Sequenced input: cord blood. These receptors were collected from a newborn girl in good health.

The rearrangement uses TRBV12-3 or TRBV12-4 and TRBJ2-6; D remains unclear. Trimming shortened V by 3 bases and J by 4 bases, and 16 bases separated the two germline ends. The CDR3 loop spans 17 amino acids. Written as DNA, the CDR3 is TGTGCCAGCAGTTTCCCTTTCTTGAAGTACGGGGCCAACGTCCTGACTTTC. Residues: CASSFPFLKYGANVLTF.

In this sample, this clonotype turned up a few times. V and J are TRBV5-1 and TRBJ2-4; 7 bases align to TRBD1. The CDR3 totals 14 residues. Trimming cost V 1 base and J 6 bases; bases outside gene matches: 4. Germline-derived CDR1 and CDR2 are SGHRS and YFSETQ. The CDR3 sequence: CASSLTGVGNIQYF. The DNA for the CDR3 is TGCGCCAGCAGCTTGACAGGGGTGGGAAACATTCAGTACTTC. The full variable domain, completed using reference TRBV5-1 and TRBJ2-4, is KAGVTQTPRYLIKTRGQQVTLSCSPISGHRSVSWYQQTPGQGLQFLFEYFSETQRNKGNFPGRFSGRQFSNSRSEMNVSTLELGDSALYLCASSLTGVGNIQYFGAGTRLSVL.

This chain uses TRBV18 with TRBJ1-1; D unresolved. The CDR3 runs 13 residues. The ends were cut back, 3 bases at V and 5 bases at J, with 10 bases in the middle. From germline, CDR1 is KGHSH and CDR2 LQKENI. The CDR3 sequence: CASSPALGTEAFF. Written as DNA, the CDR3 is TGTGCCAGCTCACCGGCACTGGGGACTGAAGCTTTCTTT.

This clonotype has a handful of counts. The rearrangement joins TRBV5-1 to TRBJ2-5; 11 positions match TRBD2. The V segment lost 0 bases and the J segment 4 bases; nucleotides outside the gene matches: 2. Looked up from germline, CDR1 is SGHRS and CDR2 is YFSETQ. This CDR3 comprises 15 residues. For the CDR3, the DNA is TGCGCCAGCAGCTTGGATACTAGCGGGGGAGAGACCCAGTACTTC. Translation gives CASSLDTSGGETQYF.

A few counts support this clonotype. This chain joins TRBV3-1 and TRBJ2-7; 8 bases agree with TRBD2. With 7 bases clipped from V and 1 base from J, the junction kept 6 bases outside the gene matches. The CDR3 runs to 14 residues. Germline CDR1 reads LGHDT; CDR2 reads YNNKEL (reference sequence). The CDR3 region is CASMKAGVSYEQYF. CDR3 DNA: TGTGCCAGCATGAAAGCGGGGGTTTCCTACGAGCAGTACTTC.

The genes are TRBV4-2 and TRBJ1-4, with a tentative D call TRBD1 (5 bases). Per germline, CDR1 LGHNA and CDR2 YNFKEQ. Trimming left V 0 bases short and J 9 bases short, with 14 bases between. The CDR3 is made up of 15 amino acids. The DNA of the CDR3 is TGTGCCAGCAGCCAAGATAAGGCAGGGAGGCAAAAACTGTTTTTT. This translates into CASSQDKAGRQKLFF.

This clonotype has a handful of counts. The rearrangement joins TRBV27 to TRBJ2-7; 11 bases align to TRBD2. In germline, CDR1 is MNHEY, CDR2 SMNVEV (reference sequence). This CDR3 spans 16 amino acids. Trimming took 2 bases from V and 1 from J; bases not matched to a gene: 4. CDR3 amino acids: CASSLRGLADSYEQYF. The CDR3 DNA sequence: TGTGCCAGCAGTTTAAGGGGACTAGCGGATTCCTACGAGCAGTACTTC.

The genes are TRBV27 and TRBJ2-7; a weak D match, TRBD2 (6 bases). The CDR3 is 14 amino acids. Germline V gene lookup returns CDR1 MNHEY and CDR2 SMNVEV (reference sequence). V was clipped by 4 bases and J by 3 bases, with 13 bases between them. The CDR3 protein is CASSSRDWHYEQYF. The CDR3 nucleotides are TGTGCCAGCAGTTCCCGGGACTGGCACTACGAGCAGTACTTC.

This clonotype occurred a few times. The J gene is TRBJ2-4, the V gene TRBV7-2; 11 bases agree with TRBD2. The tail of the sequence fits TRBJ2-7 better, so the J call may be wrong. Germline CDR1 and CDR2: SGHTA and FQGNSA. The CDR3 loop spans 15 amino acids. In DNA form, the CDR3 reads TGTGCCAGCAGCATCCTTAGCGGGAGGGAGAACGAGCAGTACTTC. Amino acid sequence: CASSILSGRENEQYF.

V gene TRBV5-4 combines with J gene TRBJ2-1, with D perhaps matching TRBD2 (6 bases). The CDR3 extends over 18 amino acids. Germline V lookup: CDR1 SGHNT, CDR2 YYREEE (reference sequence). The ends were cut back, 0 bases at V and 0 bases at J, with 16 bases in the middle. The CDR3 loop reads CASSLGPSASVSYNEQFF. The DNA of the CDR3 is TGTGCCAGCAGCTTGGGGCCTAGCGCCTCGGTCTCCTACAATGAGCAGTTCTTC.

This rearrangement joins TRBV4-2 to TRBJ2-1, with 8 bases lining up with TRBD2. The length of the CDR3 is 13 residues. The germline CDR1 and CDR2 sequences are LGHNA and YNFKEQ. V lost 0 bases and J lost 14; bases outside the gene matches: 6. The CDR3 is CASSQDQREKEFF. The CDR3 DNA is TGTGCCAGCAGCCAAGACCAGCGGGAGAAAGAGTTCTTC.

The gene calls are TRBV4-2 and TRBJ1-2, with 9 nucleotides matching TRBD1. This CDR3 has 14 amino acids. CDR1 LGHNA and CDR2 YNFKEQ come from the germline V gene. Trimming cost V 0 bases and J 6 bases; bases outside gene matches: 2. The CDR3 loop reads CASSQERTGDGYTF. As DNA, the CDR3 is TGTGCCAGCAGCCAAGAACGGACAGGGGATGGCTACACCTTC.

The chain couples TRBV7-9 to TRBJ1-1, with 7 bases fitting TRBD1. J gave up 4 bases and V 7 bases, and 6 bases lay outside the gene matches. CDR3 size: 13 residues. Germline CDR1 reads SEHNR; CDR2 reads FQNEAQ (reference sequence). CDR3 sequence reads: CASTVGTVTEAFF. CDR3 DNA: TGTGCCAGCACCGTAGGGACAGTCACTGAAGCTTTCTTT.

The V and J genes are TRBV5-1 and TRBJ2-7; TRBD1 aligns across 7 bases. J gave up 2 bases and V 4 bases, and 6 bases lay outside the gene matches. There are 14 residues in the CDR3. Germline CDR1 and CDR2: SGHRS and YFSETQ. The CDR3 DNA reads TGCGCCAGCAGCCCGGACAGGTCCGCCTACGAGCAGTACTTC. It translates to CASSPDRSAYEQYF.

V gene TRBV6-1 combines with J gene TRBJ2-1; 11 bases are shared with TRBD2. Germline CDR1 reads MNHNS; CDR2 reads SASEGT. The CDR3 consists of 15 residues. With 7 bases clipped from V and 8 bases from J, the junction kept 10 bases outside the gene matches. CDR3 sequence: CASTMRTSGSYEQFF. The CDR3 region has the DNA TGTGCCAGCACGATGAGAACTAGCGGGAGTTATGAGCAGTTCTTC.

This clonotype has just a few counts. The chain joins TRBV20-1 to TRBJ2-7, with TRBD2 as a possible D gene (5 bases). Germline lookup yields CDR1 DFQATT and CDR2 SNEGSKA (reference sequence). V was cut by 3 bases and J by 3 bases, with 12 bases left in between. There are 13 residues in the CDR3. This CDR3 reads CSASTRIYYEQYF. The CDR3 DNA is TGCAGTGCTAGCACTAGAATCTACTACGAGCAGTACTTC.

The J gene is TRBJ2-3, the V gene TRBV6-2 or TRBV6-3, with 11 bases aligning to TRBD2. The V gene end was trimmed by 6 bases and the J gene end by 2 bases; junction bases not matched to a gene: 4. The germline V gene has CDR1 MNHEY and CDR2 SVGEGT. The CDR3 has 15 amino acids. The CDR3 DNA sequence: TGTGCCAGCAGATTAGCGGGGGGGGTCACAGATACGCAGTATTTT. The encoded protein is CASRLAGGVTDTQYF.